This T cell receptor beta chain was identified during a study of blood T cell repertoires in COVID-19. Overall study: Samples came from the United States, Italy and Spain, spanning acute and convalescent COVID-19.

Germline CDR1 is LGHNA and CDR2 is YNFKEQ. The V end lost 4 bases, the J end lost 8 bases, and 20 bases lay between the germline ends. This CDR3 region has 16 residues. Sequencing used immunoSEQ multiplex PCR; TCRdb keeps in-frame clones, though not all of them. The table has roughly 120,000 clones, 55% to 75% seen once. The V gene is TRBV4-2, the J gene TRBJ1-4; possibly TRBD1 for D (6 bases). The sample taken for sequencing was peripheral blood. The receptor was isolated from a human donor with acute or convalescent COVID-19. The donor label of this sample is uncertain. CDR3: CASSLHTQGNREKLFF. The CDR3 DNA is TGTGCCAGCAGCCTTCATACTCAGGGGAATCGGGAAAAACTGTTTTTT.